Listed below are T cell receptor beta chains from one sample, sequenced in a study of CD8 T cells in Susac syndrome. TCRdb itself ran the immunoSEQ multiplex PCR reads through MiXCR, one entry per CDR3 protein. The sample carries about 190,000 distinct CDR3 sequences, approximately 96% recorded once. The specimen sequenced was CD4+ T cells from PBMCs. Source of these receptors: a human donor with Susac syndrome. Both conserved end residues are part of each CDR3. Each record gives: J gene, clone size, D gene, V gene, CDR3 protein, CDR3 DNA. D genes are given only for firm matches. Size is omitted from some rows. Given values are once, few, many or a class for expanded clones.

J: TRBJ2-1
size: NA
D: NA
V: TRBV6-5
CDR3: CASSYRTGSSYNEQFF
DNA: TGTGCCAGCAGTTACCGGACTGGCAGCTCCTACAATGAGCAGTTCTTC

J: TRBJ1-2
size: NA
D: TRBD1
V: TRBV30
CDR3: CAWSRDRSYGYTF
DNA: TGTGCCTGGAGCCGGGACAGGTCTTATGGCTACACCTTC

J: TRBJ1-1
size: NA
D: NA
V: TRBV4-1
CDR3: CASSLEGHSNTEAFF
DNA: TGCGCCAGCAGCCTAGAGGGACATTCGAACACTGAAGCTTTCTTT

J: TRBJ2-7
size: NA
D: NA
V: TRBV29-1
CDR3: CSAVGGVVSDEQYF
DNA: TGCAGCGCGGTTGGCGGTGTAGTATCCGACGAGCAGTACTTC

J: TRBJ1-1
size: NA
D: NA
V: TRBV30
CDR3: CAWSRRDTEAFF
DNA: TGTGCCTGGAGTAGGAGGGACACTGAAGCTTTCTTT

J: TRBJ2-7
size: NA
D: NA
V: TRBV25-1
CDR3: CASSELGSPSEQYF
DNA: TGTGCCAGCAGTGAATTGGGCAGCCCGAGCGAGCAGTACTTC

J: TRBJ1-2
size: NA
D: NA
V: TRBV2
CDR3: CASSAASGGYGYTF
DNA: TGTGCCAGCAGCGCCGCGTCGGGGGGCTATGGCTACACCTTC

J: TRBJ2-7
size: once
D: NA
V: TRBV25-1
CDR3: CASSEAGLEQYF
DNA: TGTGCCAGCAGTGAAGCAGGGCTCGAGCAGTACTTC

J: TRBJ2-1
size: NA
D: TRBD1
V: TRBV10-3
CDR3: CAIRVSPGQGNNEQFF
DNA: TGTGCCATCAGGGTTTCTCCGGGACAGGGGAACAATGAGCAGTTCTTC

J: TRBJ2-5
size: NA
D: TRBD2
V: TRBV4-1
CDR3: CASSQDRFTSGTQETQYF
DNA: TGCGCCAGCAGCCAAGACCGATTCACTAGCGGAACACAAGAGACCCAGTACTTC

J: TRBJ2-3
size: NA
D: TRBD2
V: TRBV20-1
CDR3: CSAYGASGGTEADTQYF
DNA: TGCAGTGCTTATGGGGCTAGCGGGGGAACCGAGGCAGATACGCAGTATTTT

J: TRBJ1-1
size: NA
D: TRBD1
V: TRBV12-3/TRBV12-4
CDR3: CASTYPGQGGTEAFF
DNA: TGTGCCAGCACCTATCCCGGACAGGGAGGGACTGAAGCTTTCTTT

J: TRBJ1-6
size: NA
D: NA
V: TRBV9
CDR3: CASSVEPNSPLHF
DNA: TGTGCCAGCAGCGTAGAACCGAATTCACCCCTCCACTTT

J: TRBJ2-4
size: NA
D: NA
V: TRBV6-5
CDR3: CASATGEGSNIQYF
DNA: TGTGCCAGCGCTACAGGGGAGGGTTCGAACATTCAGTACTTC

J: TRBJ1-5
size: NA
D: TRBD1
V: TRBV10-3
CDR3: CASRTGDNQPQHF
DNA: TGTGCCAGCCGCACAGGGGACAATCAGCCCCAGCATTTT

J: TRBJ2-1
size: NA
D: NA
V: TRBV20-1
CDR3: CSALGTSQFF
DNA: TGCAGTGCTCTGGGGACCTCACAGTTCTTC

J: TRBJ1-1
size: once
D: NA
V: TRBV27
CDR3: CASSRLGGLGTEAFF
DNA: TGTGCCAGCAGTCGCCTCGGGGGGCTCGGAACTGAAGCTTTCTTT

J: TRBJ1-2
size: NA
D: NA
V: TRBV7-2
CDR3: CASSRGTGTANPTGYTF
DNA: TGTGCCAGCAGCAGAGGAACCGGGACGGCCAACCCGACGGGCTACACCTTC

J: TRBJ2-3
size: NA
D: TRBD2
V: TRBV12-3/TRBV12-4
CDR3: CASTSLAGASPDTQYF
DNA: TGTGCCAGCACCTCCTTAGCGGGGGCCTCCCCCGATACGCAGTATTTT

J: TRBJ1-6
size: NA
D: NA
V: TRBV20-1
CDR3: CSARGALDSPLHF
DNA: TGCAGTGCCCGAGGGGCTTTGGACTCACCCCTCCACTTT

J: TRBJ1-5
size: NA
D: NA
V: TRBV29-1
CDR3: CSVGRAPNQPQHF
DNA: TGCAGCGTTGGCAGGGCCCCCAATCAGCCCCAGCATTTT

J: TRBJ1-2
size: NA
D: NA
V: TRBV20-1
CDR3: CSARRGGASPYGYTF
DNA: TGCAGTGCTAGAAGGGGGGGAGCCTCGCCCTATGGCTACACCTTC

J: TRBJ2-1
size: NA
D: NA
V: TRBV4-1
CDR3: CASSQPRESRGGEQFF
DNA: TGCGCCAGCAGCCAACCCAGGGAATCAAGGGGGGGTGAGCAGTTCTTC

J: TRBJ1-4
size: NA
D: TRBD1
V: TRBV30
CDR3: CAWSGQGATNEKLFF
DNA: TGTGCCTGGAGTGGACAGGGGGCAACTAATGAAAAACTGTTTTTT

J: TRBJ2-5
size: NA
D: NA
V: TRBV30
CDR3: CAWNRDGETQYF
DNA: TGTGCCTGGAACAGGGATGGAGAGACCCAGTACTTC

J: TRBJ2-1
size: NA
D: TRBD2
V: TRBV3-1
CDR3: CASSQGGAGGYNEQFF
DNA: TGTGCCAGCAGCCAAGGAGGGGCGGGGGGCTACAATGAGCAGTTCTTC

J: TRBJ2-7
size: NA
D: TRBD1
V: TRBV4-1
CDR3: CASSPKPVGQGVYEQYF
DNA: TGCGCCAGCAGCCCCAAACCAGTGGGACAGGGGGTCTACGAGCAGTACTTC

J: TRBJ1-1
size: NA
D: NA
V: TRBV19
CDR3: CASSIQGTNTEAFF
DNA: TGTGCCAGTAGTATCCAGGGGACGAACACTGAAGCTTTCTTT

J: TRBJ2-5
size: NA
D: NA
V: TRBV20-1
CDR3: CSAMRTARATQYF
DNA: TGCAGTGCTATGCGGACAGCAAGGGCGACCCAGTACTTC

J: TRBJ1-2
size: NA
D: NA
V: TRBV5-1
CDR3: CASSNTGSEDGYTF
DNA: TGCGCCAGCAGCAACACAGGGTCTGAGGATGGCTACACCTTC